This TCR beta chain was documented in a study of human T cells and chemical hapten exposure. TCRdb independently ran MiXCR on the RACE reads; one entry per CDR3 protein. The sample shows approximately 370,000 distinct CDR3 sequences, about 5% of them seen only once. The CDR3 loop spans 15 amino acids. Deletions cut 0 bases from V and 0 bases from J, with 6 bases between. From germline, CDR1 is SGHRS and CDR2 YFSETQ. For this clonotype: Its specificity is not known.

The study, taken as a whole, reports: Having alopecia, the donors may differ immunologically from healthy people.

As for time point: pre-sensitization, week 0. As for treatment: therapeutic diphenylcyclopropenone sensitization with weekly scalp DPC. Sequencing used whole blood, obtained in connection with sensitization to the hapten diphenylcyclopropenone (DPC). The receptor was derived from a woman aged 18-29 years with alopecia areata. Some clones in this sample may be carry-over from other donors' samples. V and J are TRBV5-1 and TRBJ1-4, with D unclear. The CDR3 nucleotides read TGCGCCAGCAGCTTGGGGGCCTCAACTAATGAAAAACTGTTTTTT. Its protein is CASSLGASTNEKLFF.